This T cell receptor beta chain was sequenced in a study of metastatic and nonmetastatic thyroid tumors. This CDR3 has 14 amino acids. The V gene's germline CDR1 is SNHLY and CDR2 FYNNEI. The V and J ends lost 7 bases and 0 bases respectively, with 7 bases between them. By sample share, this clone is medium-sized. There were no patients who had received any treatment before thyroid surgery. TCRdb re-analyzed the PCR reads using MiXCR. This table has just over 30,000 clones, roughly 20% appearing once. Sequenced sample: blood. V usage is TRBV2 and J usage is TRBJ1-6, with D unclear. This receptor was identified in a female donor with papillary thyroid cancer or a benign thyroid nodule (not recorded which). Some clones in this sample may be carry-over from other donors' samples. In nucleotides, the CDR3 is TGTGCCAGCATACGTAGCTCCTATAATTCACCCCTCCACTTT. Amino acid sequence: CASIRSSYNSPLHF.